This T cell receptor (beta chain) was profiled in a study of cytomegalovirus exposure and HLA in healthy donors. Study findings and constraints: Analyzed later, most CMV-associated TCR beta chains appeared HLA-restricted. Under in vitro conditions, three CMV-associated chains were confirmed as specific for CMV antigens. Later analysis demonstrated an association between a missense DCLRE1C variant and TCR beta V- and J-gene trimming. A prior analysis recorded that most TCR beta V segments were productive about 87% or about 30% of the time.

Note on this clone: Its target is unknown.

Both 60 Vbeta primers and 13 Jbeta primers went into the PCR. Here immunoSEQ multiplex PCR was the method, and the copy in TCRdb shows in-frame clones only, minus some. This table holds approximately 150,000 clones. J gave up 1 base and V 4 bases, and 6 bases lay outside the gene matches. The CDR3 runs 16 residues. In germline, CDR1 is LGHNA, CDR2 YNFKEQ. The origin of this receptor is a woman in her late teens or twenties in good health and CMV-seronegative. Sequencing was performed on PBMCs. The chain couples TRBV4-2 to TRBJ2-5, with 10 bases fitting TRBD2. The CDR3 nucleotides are TGTGCCAGCAGCCCTCGGACTAGCGGACCCCAAGAGACCCAGTACTTC. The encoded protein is CASSPRTSGPQETQYF.